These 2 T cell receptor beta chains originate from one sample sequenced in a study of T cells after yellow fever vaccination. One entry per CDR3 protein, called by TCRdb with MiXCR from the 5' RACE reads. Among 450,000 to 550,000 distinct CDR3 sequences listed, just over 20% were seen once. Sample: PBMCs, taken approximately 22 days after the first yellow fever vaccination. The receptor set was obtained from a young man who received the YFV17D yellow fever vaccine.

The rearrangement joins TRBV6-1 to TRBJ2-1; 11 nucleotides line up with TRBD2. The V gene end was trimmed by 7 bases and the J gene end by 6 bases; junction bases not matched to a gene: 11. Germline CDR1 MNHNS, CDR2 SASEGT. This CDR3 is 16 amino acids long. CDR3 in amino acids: CASTGLGLAGGNEQFF. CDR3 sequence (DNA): TGTGCCAGCACTGGGCTGGGGCTAGCGGGGGGCAATGAGCAGTTCTTC.

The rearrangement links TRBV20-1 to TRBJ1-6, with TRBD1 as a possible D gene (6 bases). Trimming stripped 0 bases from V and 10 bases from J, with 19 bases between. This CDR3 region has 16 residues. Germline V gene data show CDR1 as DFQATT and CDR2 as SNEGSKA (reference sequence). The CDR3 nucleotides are TGCAGTGCTAGAGAACTTGGCACAGGGTCTGTATCACCCCTCCACTTT. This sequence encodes CSARELGTGSVSPLHF.